This is a list of T cell receptor beta chains from one sample in a study of T-cell memory formation after mild COVID-19. TCRdb passed the 5' RACE reads through MiXCR, listing each CDR3 protein once. The table lists over 95,000 distinct CDR3 sequences, about 24% of them singletons, with about two fifths in the top ten. The material sequenced was PBMCs or a T cell subset sorted from them (not recorded which). The source of these receptors is a man aged 18 to 30 who had mild COVID-19 (a few samples of this study predate the infection). Cell type and time point are not known. The CDR3 runs from the conserved cysteine through the conserved F or W. A D gene is named only where the DNA matches it firmly. Clone sizes are given selectively: once, few, many, or a class where the clone is expanded.

D	length	V	size	J	CDR3	DNA
-	14	TRBV7-9	-	TRBJ1-4	CASSRGTTNEKLFF	TGTGCCAGCAGTCGGGGAACAACTAATGAAAAACTGTTTTTT
-	15	TRBV4-3	-	TRBJ2-2	CASSQDPVGTGELFF	TGCGCCAGCAGCCAAGATCCCGTGGGGACCGGGGAGCTGTTTTTT
-	12	TRBV29-1	few	TRBJ1-5	CSVVTGNQPQHF	TGCAGCGTTGTGACAGGCAATCAGCCCCAGCATTTT
TRBD1	13	TRBV5-1	few	TRBJ2-7	CASSSGQGGGQYF	TGCGCCAGCAGCTCGGGACAGGGAGGCGGGCAGTACTTC
TRBD1	17	TRBV6-2/TRBV6-3	many	TRBJ2-7	CASSYPGQAFLSYEQYF	TGTGCCAGCAGTTACCCGGGACAGGCTTTCCTTTCTTACGAGCAGTACTTC
TRBD1	17	TRBV6-6	many	TRBJ1-3	CASSYSYRGSSGNTIYF	TGTGCCAGCAGTTACTCGTACAGGGGGAGCTCTGGAAACACCATATATTTT
-	14	TRBV4-1	-	TRBJ1-2	CASSHGGVNYGYTF	TGCGCCAGCAGCCACGGGGGCGTCAACTATGGCTACACCTTC
-	13	TRBV27	-	TRBJ2-1	CASSSGRGNEQFF	TGTGCCAGCAGTTCGGGGCGAGGGAATGAGCAGTTCTTC
-	17	TRBV21-1	-	TRBJ1-5	CASSNFTLTGRGQPQHF	TGTGCCAGCAGCAACTTCACCCTTACAGGGAGGGGCCAGCCCCAGCATTTT
-	16	TRBV20-1	many	TRBJ2-7	CSAMGERWGSLREQYF	TGCAGTGCTATGGGGGAACGTTGGGGATCTCTACGTGAGCAGTACTTC
-	15	TRBV7-3	once	TRBJ2-2	CASGRTTGNTGELFF	TGTGCCAGCGGACGGACTACCGGGAACACCGGGGAGCTGTTTTTT
TRBD1	16	TRBV15	few	TRBJ1-1	CATSVRTGGIFTEAFF	TGTGCCACCAGCGTTCGGACAGGGGGCATCTTTACTGAAGCTTTCTTT
-	15	TRBV12-3/TRBV12-4	-	TRBJ2-3	CASSYTGGVSDTQYF	TGTGCCAGCAGCTATACAGGGGGGGTTTCAGATACGCAGTATTTT